A selection of T cell receptor beta chains follows, all from one sample in a study of shared clonotypes between healthy human individuals. Clones were read by immunoSEQ multiplex PCR, and TCRdb kept only the in-frame ones, dropping some. This sample has about 230,000 clones; 50% to 75% occur once, and the top ten carry approximately 12%. Sequencing input: memory CD4+ T cells sorted from blood. The source of these receptors is a man under 40 in good health. Both conserved end residues are part of each CDR3.

V: TRBV28; J: TRBJ2-1; CDR3: CASSFRAGGLSSYNEQFF
V: TRBV27; J: TRBJ2-2; CDR3: CASSLAGRNTGELFF
V: TRBV11-3; J: TRBJ2-7; CDR3: CASSKGSGREQYF
V: TRBV19; J: TRBJ2-7; CDR3: CASRGTGRPDEQYF
V: TRBV7-2; J: TRBJ1-5; CDR3: CASSLSPGTGAKPQHF
V: TRBV27; J: TRBJ2-1; CDR3: CASSPSGRAFNEQFF
V: TRBV27; J: TRBJ2-3; CDR3: CASSSRDRGPDTQYF
V: TRBV6-1; J: TRBJ2-1; CDR3: CASSGTSGSYNEQFF
V: TRBV27; J: TRBJ2-1; CDR3: CASRKAMVAVRDEQFF
V: TRBV27; J: TRBJ1-2; CDR3: CASSLVGNYGYTF
V: TRBV11-3; J: TRBJ2-3; CDR3: CASSSGQVSTDTQYF
V: TRBV28; J: TRBJ2-1; CDR3: CASSAGTLTGNEQFF
V: TRBV18; J: TRBJ2-1; CDR3: CASSPTSGSNEQFF
V: TRBV7-2; J: TRBJ2-3; CDR3: CASSLASGSEDTQYF
V: TRBV28; J: TRBJ2-5; CDR3: CASRGVQETQYF
V: TRBV28; J: TRBJ2-3; CDR3: CASRRTSGRAGADTQYF
V: TRBV28; J: TRBJ2-5; CDR3: CASLRQGQETQYF
V: TRBV15; J: TRBJ2-5; CDR3: CATSRDYETQYF
V: TRBV6-1; J: TRBJ2-1; CDR3: CATSVDQGRNEQFF
V: TRBV2; J: TRBJ2-6; CDR3: CARKKRVPLSSGANVLTF
V: TRBV27; J: TRBJ1-4; CDR3: CASRSGTVEKLFF
V: TRBV4-2; J: TRBJ2-1; CDR3: CASSQVQAGLQFF
V: TRBV4-1; J: TRBJ1-1; CDR3: CASSQVPGAKRTEAFF
V: TRBV6-5; J: TRBJ1-4; CDR3: CASSYLADSNEKLFF
V: TRBV6-6; J: TRBJ2-5; CDR3: CASRHGTLQETQYF
V: TRBV20-1; J: TRBJ2-5; CDR3: CSARVLETQYF
V: TRBV2; J: TRBJ2-4; CDR3: CASSVDQAKNIQYF
V: TRBV2; J: TRBJ1-4; CDR3: CASTEGQGSGEKLFF
V: TRBV11-3; J: TRBJ2-7; CDR3: CASSQGQSSYEQYF
V: TRBV28; J: TRBJ1-2; CDR3: CASSPRRLSNYGYTF
V: TRBV7-3; J: TRBJ2-5; CDR3: CASSFLGGKPETQYF
V: TRBV6-1; J: TRBJ1-5; CDR3: CASSATGGNQPQHF
V: TRBV5-1; J: TRBJ2-1; CDR3: CASSLGLAVYNEQFF
V: TRBV14; J: TRBJ2-2; CDR3: CASSQDNRRGGELFF
V: TRBV4-3; J: TRBJ2-3; CDR3: CASSQDFSGTRADTQYF
V: TRBV27; J: TRBJ2-3; CDR3: CASSLGLSADRTDTQYF
V: TRBV28; J: TRBJ1-3; CDR3: CASSPGQGARNTIYF
V: TRBV4-2; J: TRBJ2-3; CDR3: CASSQGKETSTDTQYF
V: TRBV27; J: TRBJ2-5; CDR3: CASSTSKLAGRETQYF
V: TRBV4-3; J: TRBJ2-1; CDR3: CASSQVGESEQFF
V: TRBV10-3; J: TRBJ1-4; CDR3: CAISVEKFKRDEKLFF